These 18 T cell receptor beta chains share one sample of origin, sequenced in a study of T cell responses to AZD1222 COVID-19 vaccine. The assay was immunoSEQ multiplex PCR, and TCRdb's table has in-frame clones only and misses some. The sample records 200,000 or so clones, roughly 88% being singletons. The sequences come from peripheral blood, collected on day 0 of AZD1222 vaccination. These receptors originate from an adult in good health.

This clone was observed a few times. The chain uses TRBV7-9 and TRBJ2-5, with D hard to call. Germline CDR1 SEHNR, CDR2 FQNEAQ (reference sequence). The germline V and J ends were trimmed by 11 bases and 0 bases, with 10 bases remaining between them. The CDR3 consists of 12 residues. The CDR3 DNA reads as TGTGCCGGTCGAAAATACCAAGAGACCCAGTACTTC. It yields the protein CAGRKYQETQYF. Drawing the rest from reference TRBV7-9 and TRBJ2-5, the complete variable domain is DTGVSQNPRHKITKRGQNVTFRCDPISEHNRLYWYRQTLGQGPEFLTYFQNEAQLEKSRLLSDRFSAERPKGSFSTLEIQRTEQGDSAMYLCAGRKYQETQYFGPGTRLLVL.

CDR3 in DNA: TGTGCCAGCAGCGTTAGCGGGGGCTTCCAAGAGACCCAGTACTTC. Translation: CASSVSGGFQETQYF. The rearrangement links TRBV9 to TRBJ2-5; 9 bases agree with TRBD2. Trimming at V came to 2 bases and at J to 1 base, leaving 3 bases not matched to a gene. Per germline, CDR1 SGDLS and CDR2 YYNGEE. The CDR3 is 15 amino acids.

The sample holds one count of this clone. This sequence joins TRBV11-2 and TRBJ2-5; 9 bases fit TRBD2. The CDR3 extends over 15 amino acids. Trimming removed 6 bases from V and 4 bases from J; junction bases left unmatched: 9. Germline V gene lookup returns CDR1 SGHAT and CDR2 FQNNGV. The CDR3 reads CASRWASGAIETQYF. The CDR3 coding sequence is TGTGCCAGCAGATGGGCTAGCGGGGCCATAGAGACCCAGTACTTC.

This chain links TRBV18 with TRBJ2-5; unclear D gene. V lost 2 bases and J 5 bases, leaving 12 bases between the germline ends. CDR3 size: 14 residues. Germline V gene lookup returns CDR1 KGHSH and CDR2 LQKENI. CDR3 loop: CASSPSLPRETQYF. In nucleotides, the CDR3 is TGTGCCAGCTCACCAAGCCTCCCCCGGGAGACCCAGTACTTC.

The V and J genes are TRBV25-1 and TRBJ1-4; D is ambiguous. The ends were cut back, 6 bases at V and 0 bases at J, with 5 bases in the middle. From germline, CDR1 is MGHDK and CDR2 SYGVNS. CDR3 length: 13 amino acids. CDR3 bases: TGTGCCAGCAGAAGAGCAACTAATGAAAAACTGTTTTTT. Amino acid sequence: CASRRATNEKLFF.

CDR3: CATRPGLAGEKETQYF. The CDR3 DNA sequence: TGTGCCACCCGTCCGGGACTAGCGGGGGAGAAAGAGACCCAGTACTTC. The rearrangement uses TRBV15 and TRBJ2-5, with 14 bases lining up with TRBD2. The CDR3 runs to 16 residues. V dropped 8 bases and J dropped 3; count of bases not matched to a gene: 8. CDR1 LNHNV and CDR2 YYDKDF come from the germline V gene (reference sequence).

This chain joins TRBV7-2 and TRBJ2-5, with D hard to call. CDR3 length: 15 residues. Between the trimmed V and J ends, which lost 1 base and 7 bases, there was a span of 16 bases. Germline CDR1 is SGHTA and CDR2 is FQGNSA. This CDR3 reads CASSLVGESTGTQYF. As DNA, the CDR3 is TGTGCCAGCAGCTTAGTAGGCGAAAGTACGGGGACCCAGTACTTC. The full variable domain, rest sourced from reference TRBV7-2 and TRBJ2-5, is GAGVSQSPSNKVTEKGKDVELRCDPISGHTALYWYRQSLGQGLEFLIYFQGNSAPDKSGLPSDRFSAERTGGSVSTLTIQRTQQEDSAVYLCASSLVGESTGTQYFGPGTRLLVL.

This chain connects TRBV27 to TRBJ1-4, with D possibly being TRBD1 (6 bases). The CDR3 has 14 residues. Germline CDR1 MNHEY, CDR2 SMNVEV (reference sequence). Trimming cost V 3 bases and J 6 bases, with 11 bases left between them. CDR3 protein: CASSFYHRDEKLFF. The DNA of the CDR3 is TGTGCCAGCAGTTTCTACCACAGGGATGAAAAACTGTTTTTT.

The chain uses TRBV9 and TRBJ1-2, with no clear D. Germline CDR1 and CDR2: SGDLS and YYNGEE. The germline V and J ends were trimmed by 5 bases and 1 base, with 3 bases remaining between them. This CDR3 comprises 11 residues. The CDR3 region has the DNA TGTGCCAGCAGGAATAACTATGGCTACACCTTC. This sequence encodes CASRNNYGYTF.

The rearrangement uses TRBV27 and TRBJ1-6, with D tentatively TRBD1 (5 bases). The CDR3 is 14 residues long. Germline V CDR1 and CDR2: MNHEY, SMNVEV (reference sequence). Trimming pared 6 bases from V and 7 bases from J, leaving 13 bases between. The CDR3 reads CASRRGTGNSPLHF. Here the CDR3 DNA reads TGTGCCAGCAGACGAGGGACGGGAAATTCACCCCTCCACTTT.

This clone was recorded a few times. The rearrangement uses TRBV19 and TRBJ2-5; tentative D call: TRBD1 (5 bases). Looked up from germline, CDR1 is LNHDA and CDR2 is SQIVND (reference sequence). With 3 bases removed from V and 8 bases from J, the gap between germline ends came to 16 bases. The CDR3 length is 14 residues. CDR3: CASSIKGAQGTQYF. CDR3 DNA: TGTGCCAGTAGTATTAAAGGGGCGCAGGGAACCCAGTACTTC.

V and J are TRBV5-4 and TRBJ2-7, with 8 positions matching TRBD1. V lost 4 bases to trimming and J lost 9 bases; unmatched junction nucleotides: 18. Germline V CDR1 and CDR2: SGHNT, YYREEE (reference sequence). The CDR3 length is 16 residues. CDR3 sequence (DNA): TGTGCCAGCAGCCATACAGGGGGAATGGAATCGGGGCTGCAGTACTTC. Its protein product is CASSHTGGMESGLQYF.

CDR3 sequence: CASSDGGYEQYF. CDR3 DNA sequence: TGTGCCAGCAGTGACGGAGGCTACGAGCAGTACTTC. The V gene is TRBV2, the J gene TRBJ2-7; tentatively, D is TRBD2 (5 bases). The germline V gene has CDR1 SNHLY and CDR2 FYNNEI. Trimming left V 3 bases short and J 3 bases short, with 6 bases between. This CDR3 region has 12 residues.

The chain carries TRBV20-1 and TRBJ1-5, with D hard to call. From germline, CDR1 is DFQATT and CDR2 SNEGSKA (reference sequence). Trimming stripped 3 bases from V and 1 base from J, with 13 bases between. The CDR3 totals 15 residues. In DNA, the CDR3 is TGCAGTGCTAGTGTCAGCCACCAAAGCAATCAGCCCCAGCATTTT. Protein sequence: CSASVSHQSNQPQHF.

V and J are TRBV7-2 and TRBJ2-2, with 8 bases fitting TRBD1. V was clipped by 7 bases and J by 1 base; unmatched bases: 2. The germline gives CDR1 SGHTA, CDR2 FQGNSA. This CDR3 comprises 14 residues. The CDR3 sequence is CASTGTGNTGELFF. The CDR3 nucleotides are TGTGCCAGCACCGGGACAGGGAACACCGGGGAGCTGTTTTTT. The full variable domain, its missing parts supplied by reference TRBV7-2 and TRBJ2-2, is GAGVSQSPSNKVTEKGKDVELRCDPISGHTALYWYRQSLGQGLEFLIYFQGNSAPDKSGLPSDRFSAERTGGSVSTLTIQRTQQEDSAVYLCASTGTGNTGELFFGEGSRLTVL.

The V call is TRBV2, the J call TRBJ1-2; 9 bases match TRBD1. The CDR3 consists of 13 residues. Trimming removed 7 bases from V and 9 bases from J; junction bases left unmatched: 9. CDR1 SNHLY and CDR2 FYNNEI come from the germline V gene. The CDR3 nucleotides read TGTGCCAGCAATGGGGGGACAGGGACAAGCTACACCTTC. Protein sequence: CASNGGTGTSYTF.

This chain links TRBV19 with TRBJ2-7; no clear D. CDR1 LNHDA and CDR2 SQIVND come from the germline V gene (reference sequence). The CDR3 length is 12 residues. V gave up 5 bases and J gave up 0 bases, with 5 bases separating them. The CDR3 coding sequence is TGTGCCAGTAGTGCTAGCTCCTACGAGCAGTACTTC. Translated, it gives CASSASSYEQYF.

In this sample, this clone turned up once. The V and J genes are TRBV2 and TRBJ1-2; the match to TRBD1 covers 9 bases. CDR1 is SNHLY, CDR2 FYNNEI, per germline. The CDR3 spans 15 residues. J gave up 4 bases and V 6 bases, and 9 bases lay outside the gene matches. CDR3 coding DNA: TGTGCCAGCAGGGGGGGACAGGGAGAAAGCTATGGCTACACCTTC. This translates into CASRGGQGESYGYTF.